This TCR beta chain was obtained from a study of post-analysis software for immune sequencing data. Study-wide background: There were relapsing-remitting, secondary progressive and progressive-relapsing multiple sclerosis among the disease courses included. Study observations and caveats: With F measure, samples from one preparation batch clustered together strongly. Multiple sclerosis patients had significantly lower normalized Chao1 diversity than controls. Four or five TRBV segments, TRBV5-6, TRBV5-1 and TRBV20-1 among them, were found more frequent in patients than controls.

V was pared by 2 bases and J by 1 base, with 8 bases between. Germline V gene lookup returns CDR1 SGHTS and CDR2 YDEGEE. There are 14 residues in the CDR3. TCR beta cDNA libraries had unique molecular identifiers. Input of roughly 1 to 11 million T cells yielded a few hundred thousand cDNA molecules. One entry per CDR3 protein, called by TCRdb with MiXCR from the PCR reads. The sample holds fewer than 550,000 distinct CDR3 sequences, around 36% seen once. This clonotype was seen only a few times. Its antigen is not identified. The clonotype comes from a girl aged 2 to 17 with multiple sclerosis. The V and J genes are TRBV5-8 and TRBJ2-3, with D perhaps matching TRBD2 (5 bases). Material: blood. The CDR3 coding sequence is TGTGCCAGCAGCTTTGTGAGGGGCACAGATACGCAGTATTTT. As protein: CASSFVRGTDTQYF.